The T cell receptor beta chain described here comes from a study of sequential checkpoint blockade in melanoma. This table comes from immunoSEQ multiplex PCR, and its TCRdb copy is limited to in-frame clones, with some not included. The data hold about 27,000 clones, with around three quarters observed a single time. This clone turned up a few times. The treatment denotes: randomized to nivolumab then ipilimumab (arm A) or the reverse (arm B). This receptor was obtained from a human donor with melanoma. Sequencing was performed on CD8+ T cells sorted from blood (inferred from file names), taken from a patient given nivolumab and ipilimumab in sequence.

The CDR3 DNA follows: TGCAGCGTTGAGCGCCCAGCGAGGCCCGCTAAAAGGTATGGCTACACCTTC. This sequence encodes CSVERPARPAKRYGYTF. The gene calls are TRBV29-1 and TRBJ1-2; D gene unclear. Germline V gene data show CDR1 as SQVTM and CDR2 as ANQGSEA. The CDR3 contains 17 residues. V gave up 3 bases and J gave up 5 bases, with 25 bases separating them.